The sequence of this T cell receptor (beta chain) was determined in a study of T cells after yellow fever vaccination. Across the whole study: For low cell numbers, libraries were made with SMART-Seq v4 Ultra Low Input. Study-level points and caveats: On re-exposure, the response was weaker but peaked faster, at day 5 versus 15.

A remark on this clonotype: The antigen is unknown.

The length of the CDR3 is 16 residues. Germline-derived CDR1 and CDR2 are ENHRY and SYGVKD. The V gene end was trimmed by 0 bases and the J gene end by 5 bases; junction bases not matched to a gene: 5. As TCR cDNA was made by 5'RACE template switching, a universal primer site and UMIs were added. TCRdb re-called the 5' RACE reads through MiXCR, storing one row per CDR3 protein. Here the sample spans more than 350,000 distinct CDR3 sequences, around 10% being singletons. Sample: PBMCs, taken on the day of the first yellow fever vaccination. The receptor was isolated from a man aged 18 to 29 who received the YFV17D yellow fever vaccine. This chain connects TRBV10-3 to TRBJ2-3; 10 bases are shared with TRBD2. The CDR3 reads CAISESLTSGEDTQYF. In DNA, the CDR3 is TGTGCCATCAGTGAGTCTCTCACTAGCGGGGAAGATACGCAGTATTTT.